This T cell receptor beta chain was identified in a study of T cells in Graves' hyperthyroidism and ophthalmopathy. TCR beta CDR3 regions were amplified from RNA. Initially, a first-round RT-PCR of the TCR CDR3 employed the HTBI primer set. In TCRdb, the multiplex PCR reads were re-called with MiXCR into one record per CDR3 protein. The data contain about 350,000 distinct CDR3 sequences, 12% to 15% of them singletons. The sample holds many counts of this clonotype. Duration under 3 months, a NOSPECS grade of at least 4, and a Clinical Activity Score of at least 3 characterized the ophthalmopathy patients. Trimming took 6 bases from V and 3 from J, leaving 17 bases between them. Germline V gene data show CDR1 as MNHNS and CDR2 as SASEGT. This CDR3 comprises 15 residues.

The V call is TRBV6-1, the J call TRBJ1-1; weak D call: TRBD1 (6 bases). The receptor was isolated from a woman in her 40s with Graves' ophthalmopathy. Sequencing used blood. The CDR3 DNA reads TGTGCCAGCAGAGAACAGGGAGGGGCGGACACTGAAGCTTTCTTT. This translates into CASREQGGADTEAFF.